The 21 T cell receptor beta chains below were found in one sample sequenced in a study of CD8 T cells in ankylosing spondylitis. Whole-study findings and limits: Seven to nine highly homologous variants formed a TCR beta motif that appeared characteristic of ankylosing spondylitis blood.

TCRdb itself ran the 5' RACE reads through MiXCR, one entry per CDR3 protein. This sample has about 450,000 distinct CDR3 sequences, with about 25% found just once. Antigens of these TCRs are unknown. Sequencing was performed on blood, either unsorted or a sorted T cell fraction (not recorded which). All receptors derive from a male donor with ankylosing spondylitis.

The chain combines TRBV20-1 with TRBJ2-7; 10 positions agree with TRBD2. The CDR3 contains 16 residues. The junction had 15 bases not matched to a gene; V was cut back by 6 bases and J by 4 bases. Germline CDR1 DFQATT, CDR2 SNEGSKA (reference sequence). The CDR3 protein is CSASGLVSGREYEQYF. The CDR3 region has the DNA TGCAGTGCCTCCGGTCTAGTAAGCGGGAGGGAGTACGAGCAGTACTTC.

A few counts support this clonotype. V gene TRBV7-2 combines with J gene TRBJ2-7, with TRBD2 identical over 9 bases. Germline CDR1 is SGHTA and CDR2 is FQGNSA. The CDR3 is made up of 15 amino acids. Trimming cost V 5 bases and J 1 base; bases outside gene matches: 6. This CDR3 reads CASSLSGRLSYEQYF. The DNA of the CDR3 is TGTGCCAGCAGCCTAAGCGGGAGGTTATCCTACGAGCAGTACTTC.

In its sample, this clonotype was seen a few times. V usage is TRBV18 and J usage is TRBJ1-5; a weak D match, TRBD1 (6 bases). Germline lookup yields CDR1 KGHSH and CDR2 LQKENI. Trimming cost V 1 base and J 4 bases, with 11 bases left between them. The CDR3 contains 15 residues. This chain's CDR3 is CASSPLTGPNQPQHF. Written as DNA, the CDR3 is TGTGCCAGCTCACCACTAACAGGGCCTAATCAGCCCCAGCATTTT.

In its sample, this clonotype was seen a few times. The CDR3 is CASSDILELRPREQFF. The CDR3 DNA sequence: TGTGCCAGCAGTGATATACTAGAATTAAGGCCCCGTGAGCAGTTCTTC. The V and J genes are TRBV25-1 and TRBJ2-1, with D possibly being TRBD2 (5 bases). Germline assignment: CDR1 MGHDK and CDR2 SYGVNS. This CDR3 region has 16 residues. V was cut by 3 bases and J by 9 bases, with 21 bases left in between.

This clonotype showed up just a few times. The CDR3 is CAISGGPPDGQFF. For the CDR3, the DNA is TGTGCCATCAGTGGTGGGCCCCCCGACGGGCAGTTCTTC. V gene TRBV10-3 combines with J gene TRBJ2-1; D call uncertain. CDR1 and CDR2 from the germline V gene are ENHRY and SYGVKD. Trimming stripped 4 bases from V and 12 bases from J, with 16 bases between. CDR3 length: 13 amino acids.

This clonotype was seen a few times. The chain carries TRBV5-5 and TRBJ2-7; TRBD1 matches 7 bases. CDR1 SGHKS and CDR2 YYEKEE come from the germline V gene (reference sequence). This CDR3 spans 17 amino acids. Trimming took 4 bases from V and 5 from J; bases not matched to a gene: 18. The CDR3 nucleotides are TGTGCCAGCAGCCAAACCCCCGGGACAGTTATTTCTCACGAGCAGTACGTC. This codes for CASSQTPGTVISHEQYV.

This chain connects TRBV5-1 to TRBJ2-1; D is perhaps TRBD2 (5 bases). V lost 0 bases and J 9 bases, leaving 16 bases between the germline ends. CDR1 is SGHRS and CDR2 is YFSETQ in the germline V gene. There are 15 residues in the CDR3. The CDR3 bases are TGCGCCAGCAGCTTGGCCGGGCCACCGGGGAGTGAGCAGTTCTTC. This gives the protein CASSLAGPPGSEQFF.

The chain recombines TRBV7-9 with TRBJ2-7, with D possibly TRBD1 on 5 matching bases. This CDR3 spans 12 amino acids. Germline CDR1 SEHNR, CDR2 FQNEAQ (reference sequence). V was trimmed by 4 bases and J by 4 bases, leaving 8 bases between them. CDR3 DNA sequence: TGTGCCAGCAGCTACACAGGTTACGAGCAGTACGTC. Amino acid sequence: CASSYTGYEQYV.

The rearrangement uses TRBV12-3 or TRBV12-4 and TRBJ2-3; 12 bases align to TRBD2. J was trimmed by 4 bases and V by 2 bases; bases with no gene match: 7. There are 17 residues in the CDR3. The CDR3 DNA reads as TGTGCCAGCAGTTTACTGCCTAGCGGGAGGGCCTCAGATACGCAGTATTTT. The encoded protein is CASSLLPSGRASDTQYF.

This clonotype was seen more than once but under ten times. This chain links TRBV12-3 or TRBV12-4 with TRBJ1-2, with D uncertain. The CDR3 covers 13 residues. Deletions cut 5 bases from V and 3 bases from J, with 10 bases between. This CDR3 is CASSRGFDYGYTF. The CDR3 DNA is TGTGCCAGCAGTCGGGGATTCGACTATGGCTACACCTTC.

This clonotype has ten or more counts. The chain joins TRBV6-1 to TRBJ2-1; perhaps D is TRBD1 or TRBD2 (5 bases each). V was clipped by 6 bases and J by 14 bases, with 20 bases between them. Germline V gene lookup returns CDR1 MNHNS and CDR2 SASEGT. The CDR3 has 13 residues. CDR3 in amino acids: CASRGIGTPREFF. The CDR3 nucleotides are TGTGCCAGCAGGGGAATCGGGACCCCAAGGGAGTTCTTC.

The chain has TRBV7-9 and TRBJ2-2, with unresolved D. The CDR3 contains 12 residues. V was pared by 4 bases and J by 7 bases, with 7 bases between. The germline CDR1 and CDR2 sequences are SEHNR and FQNEAQ (reference sequence). CDR3 DNA sequence: TGTGCCAGCAGCTCCTACAACGGGGAGCTGTTTTTT. The encoded protein is CASSSYNGELFF.

CDR3: CASSQGQGVQETQYF. The CDR3 DNA is TGCGCCAGCAGCCAGGGACAGGGGGTCCAAGAGACCCAGTACTTC. This chain uses TRBV5-1 with TRBJ2-5, with 11 positions matching TRBD1. The CDR3 sequence is 15 residues long. The ends lost 4 bases at V and 1 base at J; junction bases unmatched: 3. The germline gives CDR1 SGHRS, CDR2 YFSETQ.

There are a few counts of this clonotype. This chain connects TRBV5-1 to TRBJ2-2; 11 bases are shared with TRBD1. The V gene end was trimmed by 2 bases and the J gene end by 6 bases; junction bases not matched to a gene: 6. CDR3 size: 16 residues. Germline V gene lookup returns CDR1 SGHRS and CDR2 YFSETQ. The CDR3 DNA reads TGCGCCAGCAGCTTCACCGGGACAGGGGGATCCGGGGAGCTGTTTTTT. This gives the protein CASSFTGTGGSGELFF.

The V call is TRBV5-1, the J call TRBJ2-2; D not certain. The CDR3 sequence is 16 residues long. V was clipped by 0 bases and J by 3 bases, with 12 bases between them. Germline CDR1 and CDR2: SGHRS and YFSETQ. CDR3 DNA: TGCGCCAGCAGCTTGGGTCCCCAAAGGGACACCGGGGAGCTGTTTTTT. It yields the protein CASSLGPQRDTGELFF.

J is TRBJ1-5 and V is TRBV6-1; weak D call: TRBD1 (6 bases). V lost 2 bases, J lost 7 bases, and 18 bases lay in between. The CDR3 runs 16 residues. CDR1 MNHNS and CDR2 SASEGT come from the germline V gene. In DNA form, the CDR3 reads TGTGCCAGCAGTGAACGGGCCGGGGGCGGTGGACAGCCCCAGCATTTT. It yields the protein CASSERAGGGGQPQHF.

The gene calls are TRBV25-1 and TRBJ1-4, with 8 bases fitting TRBD1. CDR3 length equals 15 residues. CDR1 and CDR2 from the germline V gene are MGHDK and SYGVNS. V dropped 3 bases and J dropped 7; count of bases not matched to a gene: 7. The CDR3 sequence is CASSDPTGTGEKLFF. The CDR3 DNA reads TGTGCCAGCAGTGACCCTACAGGGACAGGTGAAAAACTGTTTTTT. Full variable domain (rest looked up from reference TRBV25-1 and TRBJ1-4): EADIYQTPRYLVIGTGKKITLECSQTMGHDKMYWYQQDPGMELHLIHYSYGVNSTEKGDLSSESTVSRIRTEHFPLTLESARPSHTSQYLCASSDPTGTGEKLFFGSGTQLSVL.

V and J are TRBV5-1 and TRBJ1-5; 7 positions agree with TRBD1. This CDR3 has 15 residues. Unmatched junction bases numbered 8, after V lost 4 bases and J lost 4 bases. CDR1 SGHRS and CDR2 YFSETQ come from the germline V gene. CDR3 in amino acids: CASSASGGRNQPQHF. The CDR3 bases are TGCGCCAGCAGCGCCTCAGGGGGACGGAATCAGCCCCAGCATTTT.

V gene TRBV20-1 combines with J gene TRBJ1-1, with D possibly TRBD1 on 5 matching bases. CDR1 is DFQATT, CDR2 SNEGSKA, per germline (reference sequence). Trimming stripped 0 bases from V and 5 bases from J, with 10 bases between. The CDR3 sequence is 13 residues long. CDR3 protein: CSARDQGLTEAFF. The DNA of the CDR3 is TGCAGTGCTAGAGATCAGGGATTAACTGAAGCTTTCTTT.

The rearrangement links TRBV20-1 to TRBJ2-1; 9 bases are shared with TRBD1. Germline-derived CDR1 and CDR2 are DFQATT and SNEGSKA (reference sequence). The CDR3 runs to 17 residues. Trimming at V came to 0 bases and at J to 2 bases, leaving 8 bases not matched to a gene. CDR3 DNA sequence: TGCAGTGCTAGAGATTTCACCGGGACAGGGACCTACAATGAGCAGTTCTTC. Its translation is CSARDFTGTGTYNEQFF.

This clonotype was seen only a few times. The chain employs TRBV20-1 and TRBJ2-5; the D gene could be TRBD1 or TRBD2 (6 bases each). Between the trimmed V and J ends, which lost 5 bases and 5 bases, there was a span of 15 bases. Per the germline V gene, CDR1 is DFQATT and CDR2 is SNEGSKA (reference sequence). This CDR3 contains 13 residues. CDR3 DNA sequence: TGCAGTGCTCCTCCGGGGGCAACGGAGACCCAGTACTTC. It translates to CSAPPGATETQYF.